This note documents a single T cell receptor beta chain sequence. This clonotype was detected only a few times. No cognate antigen has been identified for it. The input lacks base qualities; no much larger clone sits a single base away. The protocol used for the library was 5' RACE. TCRdb records Illumina HiSeq 2500 as the sequencer. A second roughly 6 to 11 cycle PCR used a sample-barcoded 5' primer and a J-beta primer mix. A unique molecular identifier was introduced onto each TCR beta cDNA molecule by a template-switch 5' adaptor carrying 12 random nucleotides. Each sample yielded at least 2.5 million CDR3-containing paired-end reads. The Mint cDNA synthesis kit, primed by a TRBC-specific oligonucleotide, was used to synthesize first-strand cDNA from all RNA. Following uracil-DNA glycosylase treatment, all cDNA underwent a first 18-cycle PCR with the universal primers M1SS and BC2_uni_R. In the source study's methods: For normalization, 1 million high-quality reads, each with a distinct molecular identifier, were randomly selected from each sample. Instead of being binned into consensus sequences, reads with shared molecular identifiers were discarded. CDR3 identification, clonotype clustering and error correction used MiTCR with a Q25 quality threshold and the strictest error-elimination algorithm. A nonparametric unseen species model using Euler transformation provided a lower-bound estimate of total TCR beta diversity. The public sequencing data were trimmed at Q25 with fastp and processed into clonotypes with MiXCR by TCRdb, which kept only in-frame beta chains. One record per CDR3 amino acid sequence lists the most common genes and DNA. TCRdb's processing, not the study's, gives the V and J calls here. Counted in this sample were about 930,000 distinct CDR3 sequences; 25% to 35% of them appeared once. The ten largest account for around 9.6% of the sample.

Systemically healthy Caucasian individuals from Russia, around 39 in total and aged roughly 6 to 95 years, were included as donors. Ten milliliters of peripheral blood were collected from each donor into EDTA-treated Vacutainer tubes. Ficoll-Paque density-gradient centrifugation was used to isolate PBMCs, with at least 6.5 million per sample. Total RNA was extracted from PBMCs with Trizol reagent, with at least 5.5 micrograms obtained per sample. Naive CD45RAhigh/CD27high T cell percentages were measured by flow cytometry on a PBMC aliquot from every donor. The trim is 1 base for V and 4 bases for J, with a gap of 16 bases between the germline ends. CDR1 DFQATT and CDR2 SNEGSKA were looked up in the germline V gene (reference sequence). Taken from cysteine to phenylalanine, the CDR3 has 15 residues. The entry retains the CDR3 DNA only, 45 bases that are in frame from base 1. The sample is drawn from a study of blood T cells in healthy people across ages (dated by TCRdb to about 2015). Study-wide context: Template switching captured roughly one uniquely barcoded TCR beta cDNA molecule per two T cells in model experiments. The donors were divided into four age groups: young (average approximately 16 years), middle-aged (around 41), aged (approximately 59) and long-lived (82). Using the same blood draw, the study looked at two additional independent replicas of 1 million unique cDNA reads for two donors, one aged 18 to 29 and the other aged 80 or older. Age-related changes in TCR beta repertoire diversity were measured in the study by deep sequencing normalized with unique cDNA molecular identifiers.

The paper's findings and limits, for the study overall: Observed TCR beta diversity correlated strongly with the percentage of naive T cells measured by flow cytometry. Bulk unsorted PBMC profiling prevented conclusive comparison of naive and antigen-experienced compartments. As age increased, observed TCR beta diversity per million T cells dropped in a roughly linear way, and a significant reduction was already evident by age approximately 40. Compared with the aged group, more naive CD4+ T cells, fewer expanded clones and increased TCR diversity were shown by the long-lived group, suggesting age selection. Donor CMV infection status was unknown, potentially confounding age-related changes in expanded clonotypes. Estimates of total diversity based on one million sequenced T cells were regarded as lower bounds and as underestimates.

The same specimen was also included in a second study, on T cells of mothers and their children. From that second study: Nine systemically healthy Caucasian individuals, comprising three mothers and their six children, were included as donors. cDNA synthesis consumed the entire amount of extracted RNA, loaded at approximately 1.6 ug RNA in each 15 ul reaction. In the second PCR, sample barcodes and 2-4 random nucleotides were introduced via the M1S primer. Over 9.5 million TCR beta CDR3 reads were obtained for each mother, and 2.5 million to 3 million reads were obtained for each child. TCR recombination output is similarly shaped by thymic selection in related and unrelated pairs, with a minor effect exerted by inherited differences. Normalized repertoire overlap was always slightly but never significantly higher in related than unrelated mother-child pairs. With a sensitivity of roughly 93 clones per million clonotypes, no persistent microchimeric T cell clones were detected. In the study, deep NGS was used to compare the TCR beta repertoires of mothers and children, and features distinguishing related mother-child pairs from unrelated individuals were sought. The mean age was roughly 40 +/- 4 years for the mothers and about 12 +/- 4 years for the children. After adapter ligation with NEBNext reagents, the libraries were sequenced on Illumina HiSeq 2000 with 100+100 nt paired-end reads. Mother and child libraries were prepared a month apart and sequenced in separate runs to prevent cross-contamination. For each donor, somewhere between 500,000 and 2,000,000 distinct TCR beta clonotypes were identified. Naive TCR beta clonotypes were estimated from low-frequency clonotypes matched to each donor's FACS-determined naive share, without sorting.

The rearrangement combines TRBV20-1 with TRBJ1-2; 6 matching bases give a weak D call of TRBD1. Material for sequencing was blood. This receptor was identified in a middle-aged woman in good health. Here the CDR3 is given as CSARGTAFLGYGYTF. The bases are TGCAGTGCTAGAGGGACAGCGTTCCTGGGCTATGGCTACACCTTC.